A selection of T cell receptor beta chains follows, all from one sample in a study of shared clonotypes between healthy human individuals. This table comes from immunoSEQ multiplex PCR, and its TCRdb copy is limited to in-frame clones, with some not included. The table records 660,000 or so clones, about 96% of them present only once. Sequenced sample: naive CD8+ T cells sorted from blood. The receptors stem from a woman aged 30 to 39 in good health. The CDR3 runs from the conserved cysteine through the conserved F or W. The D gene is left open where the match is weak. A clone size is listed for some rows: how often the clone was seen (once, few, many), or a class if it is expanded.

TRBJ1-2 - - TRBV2 TGTGCCAGCCTCCTCAGCCAGGGCTACACCTTC CASLLSQGYTF
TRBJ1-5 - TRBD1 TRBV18 TGTGCCAGCTCCCCGGGACAGTTGAATCAGCCCCAGCATTTT CASSPGQLNQPQHF
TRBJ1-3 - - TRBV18 TGTGCCAGCTCTTCGACCGACCTCGGCTCTGGAAACACCATATATTTT CASSSTDLGSGNTIYF
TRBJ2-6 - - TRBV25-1 TGTGCCAGCAGTGATCCAACCTCCCTCTCTGGGGCCAACGTCCTGACTTTC CASSDPTSLSGANVLTF
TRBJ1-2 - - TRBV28 TGTGCCAGCAGTTCTACAGGGCCAACTAACTATGGCTACACCTTC CASSSTGPTNYGYTF
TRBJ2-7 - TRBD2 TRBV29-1 TGCAGCGTCCTTGTTAGCGGGGTTCCCTACGAGCAGTACTTC CSVLVSGVPYEQYF
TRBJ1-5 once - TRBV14 TGTGCCAGCAGCCAAACAGGGTATGATCAGCCCCAGCATTTT CASSQTGYDQPQHF
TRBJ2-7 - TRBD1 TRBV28 TGTGCCAGCAGTTTTACAGGGGCGCTCTCCTACGAGCAGTACTTC CASSFTGALSYEQYF
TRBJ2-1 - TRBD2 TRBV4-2 TGTGCCAGCAGCCAAGAATGGCTGGGACTAGCTTACAATGAGCAGTTCTTC CASSQEWLGLAYNEQFF
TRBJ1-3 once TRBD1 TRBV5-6 TGTGCCAGCAGCGACAGGGTCCCGACCTCTGGAAACACCATATATTTT CASSDRVPTSGNTIYF
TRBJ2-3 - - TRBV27 TGTGCCAGCAGTTTGTCCGAGATAGGGGCGGATACGCAGTATTTT CASSLSEIGADTQYF
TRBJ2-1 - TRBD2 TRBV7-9 TGTGCCAGCAGCCCGGCACCTAGCGGGAGGGCCCATGAGCAGTTCTTC CASSPAPSGRAHEQFF
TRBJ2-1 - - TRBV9 TGTGCCAGCAGCGCGGAGGAGGGTGAGCAGTTCTTC CASSAEEGEQFF
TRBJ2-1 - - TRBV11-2 TGTGCCAGCAGCCACGAGTTGGGAGAAGGGCAAAATGAGCAGTTCTTC CASSHELGEGQNEQFF
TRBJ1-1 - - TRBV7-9 TGTGCCTGGGTGGCCATGAACACTGAAGCTTTCTTT CAWVAMNTEAFF
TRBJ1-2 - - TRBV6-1 TGTGCCAGCAGGGAGGGCCGGAACTATGGCTACACCTTC CASREGRNYGYTF
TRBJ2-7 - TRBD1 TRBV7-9 TGTGCCAGCAGTCCTCCCGGGACAGGGGGCCGCGAGCAGTACTTC CASSPPGTGGREQYF
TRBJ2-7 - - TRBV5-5 TGTGCCAGCAGCTCAAAACCTAGATACGAGCAGTACTTC CASSSKPRYEQYF
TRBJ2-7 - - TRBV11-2 TGTGCCAGCAGCTTAGGGCCTTCCGGGGACGAGCAGTACTTC CASSLGPSGDEQYF
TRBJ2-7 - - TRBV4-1 TGCGCCAGCAGCCAATTACCAGGGAAGGGGTACGAGCAGTACTTC CASSQLPGKGYEQYF
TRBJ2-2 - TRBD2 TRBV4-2 TGTGCCAGCAGCGCACTAGCGACCGGGGAGCTGTTTTTT CASSALATGELFF
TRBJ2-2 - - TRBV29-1 TGCAGCGTTGATATCAACGGGGAGCTGTTTTTT CSVDINGELFF
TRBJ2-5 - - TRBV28 TGTGCCAGCACAGCGGGGGACAGGAACCAAGAGACCCAGTACTTC CASTAGDRNQETQYF
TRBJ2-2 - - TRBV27 TGTGCCAGCACCCCGGTTGGAGCGAGCACCGGGGAGCTGTTTTTT CASTPVGASTGELFF
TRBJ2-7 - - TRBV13 TGTGCCAGCACCTGGGGGAGAACCTACGAGCAGTACTTC CASTWGRTYEQYF
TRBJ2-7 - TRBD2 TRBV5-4 TGTGCCAGCAGTTCGTCGGGGCTAGCGGGACTCTACGAGCAGTACTTC CASSSSGLAGLYEQYF
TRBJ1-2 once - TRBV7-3 TGTGCCAGCAGCCCCGCGGGGGCGGACTATGGCTACACCTTC CASSPAGADYGYTF
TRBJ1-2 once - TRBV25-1 TGTGCCAGCGGCGACTCGTGGAGCCGGGATGGCTACACCTTC CASGDSWSRDGYTF
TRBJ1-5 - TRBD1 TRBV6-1 TGTGCCAGCAGTGAATTGACAGGGGGCAATCAGCCCCAGCATTTT CASSELTGGNQPQHF
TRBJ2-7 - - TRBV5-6 TGTGCCAGCAGCCCTTGGGGTAGCTCCTACGAGCAGTACTTC CASSPWGSSYEQYF
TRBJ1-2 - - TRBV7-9 TGTGCCAGCAGCTCAGTCGAACATCGGTATGGCTACACCTTC CASSSVEHRYGYTF
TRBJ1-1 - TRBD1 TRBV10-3 TGTGCCATCAGTGATTACGACAGGGAGAACACTGAAGCTTTCTTT CAISDYDRENTEAFF
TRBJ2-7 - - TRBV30 TGTGCCTGGAGTGTGGCGGCTGGGATCGGCTACGAGCAGTACTTC CAWSVAAGIGYEQYF
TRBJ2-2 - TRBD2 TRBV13 TGTGCCAGCAGCTTAGGGCTAGCGGGAAACACCGGGGAGCTGTTTTTT CASSLGLAGNTGELFF
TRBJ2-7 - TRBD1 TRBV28 TGTGCCAGCAGCCGCAGGGGGAACTACGAGCAGTACTTC CASSRRGNYEQYF
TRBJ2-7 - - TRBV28 TGTGCCAGCACCAGAGTCGGTGTGGGCTACGAGCAGTACTTC CASTRVGVGYEQYF
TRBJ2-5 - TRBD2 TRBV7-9 TGTGCCAGCAGCCGAAAAGCGGGAGACGAGACCCAGTACTTC CASSRKAGDETQYF
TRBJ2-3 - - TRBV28 TGTGCCAGCAGTGGCAGGGTGTTCACAGATACGCAGTATTTT CASSGRVFTDTQYF
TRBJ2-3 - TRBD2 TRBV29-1 TGCAGCGTTGAAGCGGGAGGGCCCTCGGATACGCAGTATTTT CSVEAGGPSDTQYF
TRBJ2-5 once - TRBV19 TGTGCCAGTAGTATTTGGACTAAAGAGACCCAGTACTTC CASSIWTKETQYF
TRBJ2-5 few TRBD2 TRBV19 TGTGCCAGTAGTATAGTAGGACTAGCGGGCCAAGAGACCCAGTACTTC CASSIVGLAGQETQYF
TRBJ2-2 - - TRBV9 TGTGCCAGCAGCCCAAGGACCTCACCGGGTACCGGGGAGCTGTTTTTT CASSPRTSPGTGELFF
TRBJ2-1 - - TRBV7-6 TGTGCCAGCAGCTTGGGGTTTCGGGATGAGCAGTTCTTC CASSLGFRDEQFF
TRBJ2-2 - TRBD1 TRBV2 TGTGCCAGCAGGGGACAGTCGAACACCGGGGAGCTGTTTTTT CASRGQSNTGELFF
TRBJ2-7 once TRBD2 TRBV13 TGTGCCAGCAGCGGGGCAGGGACTAACTACGAGCAGTACTTC CASSGAGTNYEQYF
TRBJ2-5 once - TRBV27 TGTGCCAGCGGGGCAGGGCCTGTGCAGACCCAGTACTTC CASGAGPVQTQYF
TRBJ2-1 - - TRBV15 TGTGCCACCAGCAGAGATCGAGGGGTAGCGCAGAATGAGCAGTTCTTC CATSRDRGVAQNEQFF
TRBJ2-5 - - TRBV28 TGTGCCAGCAGCCTGGACGGAGGCCAGGAGACCCAGTACTTC CASSLDGGQETQYF
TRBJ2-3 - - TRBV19 TGTGCCAGTAATATGGCAGGGGGCACAGATACGCAGTATTTT CASNMAGGTDTQYF
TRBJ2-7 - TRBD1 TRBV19 TGTGCCAGTAGTAGTGGGCCAGGGGGCTACGAGCAGTACTTC CASSSGPGGYEQYF
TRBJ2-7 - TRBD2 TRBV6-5 TGTGCCAGCAGTTATGAGCGGGAGGCGGACGAGCAGTACTTC CASSYEREADEQYF
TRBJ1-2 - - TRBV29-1 TGCTCCTCACCGCGGGACTATGGCTACACCTTC CSSPRDYGYTF